The 10 T cell receptor beta chains reported below all come from one sample, sequenced in a study of T cell repertoires in cytomegalovirus infection. One entry per CDR3 protein, called by TCRdb with MiXCR from the reads. Among about half a million distinct CDR3 sequences, about 33% were seen once, and the ten largest hold roughly a sixth. The antigens these receptors bind are not known. The sample was cultured PBMCs, taken from culture after CMV antigen stimulation. The receptors come from a human donor in good health (CMV status not recorded). Some clones in this sample may be carry-over from other donors' samples.

V and J are TRBV10-3 and TRBJ2-7; D remains unclear. CDR3 size: 13 residues. CDR1 is ENHRY, CDR2 SYGVKD, per germline. V lost 4 bases and J 2 bases, leaving 9 bases between the germline ends. The CDR3 sequence is CAISAERTYEQYV. In nucleotides, the CDR3 is TGTGCCATCAGTGCGGAAAGAACCTACGAGCAGTACGTC.

The V and J genes are TRBV27 and TRBJ1-5; the D is unclear. CDR3 length equals 14 residues. Germline V gene lookup returns CDR1 MNHEY and CDR2 SMNVEV (reference sequence). Trimming shortened V by 7 bases and J by 0 bases, and 10 bases separated the two germline ends. This chain's CDR3 is CASTQVGSNQPQHF. The CDR3 DNA reads TGTGCCAGCACCCAAGTTGGTAGCAATCAGCCCCAGCATTTT.

This sequence joins TRBV7-3 and TRBJ2-1; possibly TRBD1 for D (6 bases). Trimming removed 5 bases from V and 5 bases from J, with 16 bases in between. The CDR3 is made up of 15 amino acids. Germline V lookup: CDR1 SGHTA, CDR2 FQGTGA. CDR3 region: CASSRNREMDNEQFF. In DNA, the CDR3 is TGTGCCAGCAGCCGCAACAGGGAAATGGACAATGAGCAGTTCTTC.

The rearrangement uses TRBV2 and TRBJ2-3; D possibly corresponds to TRBD2 (6 bases). The germline V and J ends were trimmed by 5 bases and 7 bases, with 16 bases remaining between them. The germline gives CDR1 SNHLY, CDR2 FYNNEI. This CDR3 is 14 amino acids long. CDR3 region: CASSFERAPNTQYF. The CDR3, as DNA: TGTGCCAGCAGTTTCGAGCGGGCCCCCAATACGCAGTATTTT.

This clonotype was recorded many times. The V and J genes are TRBV7-8 and TRBJ1-1, with 7 bases that match TRBD1. CDR1 and CDR2 from the germline V gene are SGHVS and FQNEAQ. The CDR3 has 16 amino acids. Trimming cost V 0 bases and J 0 bases; bases outside gene matches: 4. CDR3: CASSLAGGTVNTEAFF. CDR3 in DNA: TGTGCCAGCAGCTTAGCGGGGGGGACAGTGAACACTGAAGCTTTCTTT. Full variable domain (rest looked up from reference TRBV7-8 and TRBJ1-1): GAGVSQSPRYKVAKRGQDVALRCDPISGHVSLFWYQQALGQGPEFLTYFQNEAQLDKSGLPSDRFFAERPEGSVSTLKIQRTQQEDSAVYLCASSLAGGTVNTEAFFGQGTRLTVV.

J is TRBJ2-3 and V is TRBV7-9; 13 positions agree with TRBD2. Germline V gives CDR1 SEHNR, CDR2 FQNEAQ (reference sequence). This CDR3 is built from 18 residues. Unmatched junction bases numbered 9, after V lost 5 bases and J lost 1 base. The CDR3 DNA sequence: TGTGCCAGCAGCCTCGGGACTAGCGGGACTCAGCGCACAGATACGCAGTATTTT. This encodes CASSLGTSGTQRTDTQYF.

This clonotype has a handful of counts. The chain recombines TRBV11-2 with TRBJ1-1; TRBD1 is a possible D gene (5 bases). The germline gives CDR1 SGHAT, CDR2 FQNNGV. V was cut by 3 bases and J by 3 bases, with 11 bases left in between. The CDR3 runs 14 residues. The CDR3 sequence is CASSFRGGDTEAFF. CDR3 bases: TGTGCCAGCAGCTTTCGAGGAGGGGACACTGAAGCTTTCTTT.

This clonotype was seen more than once but under ten times. The chain carries TRBV25-1 and TRBJ2-3, with 9 bases that match TRBD2. The CDR3 runs to 16 residues. V shed 5 bases and J 4 bases; nucleotides not matched to a gene: 10. Germline CDR1 reads MGHDK; CDR2 reads SYGVNS. As DNA, the CDR3 is TGTGCCAGCAGTCCCCTAGCGGGGAACCGCGCAGATACGCAGTATTTT. This gives the protein CASSPLAGNRADTQYF.

This clonotype was observed a few times. This chain uses TRBV11-2 with TRBJ1-3; 8 nucleotides agree with TRBD1. This CDR3 contains 18 residues. Looked up from germline, CDR1 is SGHAT and CDR2 is FQNNGV. The trim removed 10 bases at V and 1 base at J, leaving 18 bases unmatched. The CDR3 bases are TGTGCCACCGCCTATTGGCAGGGGGCGCAGGGGTCTGGAAACACCATATATTTT. Translated: CATAYWQGAQGSGNTIYF.

Only a few counts were recorded for this clonotype. The CDR3 reads CASTPAALGWTEAFF. The CDR3 DNA follows: TGTGCCAGCACCCCCGCGGCCTTGGGATGGACTGAAGCTTTCTTT. The chain couples TRBV5-4 to TRBJ1-1; the D is unclear. Germline loops: CDR1 SGHNT, CDR2 YYREEE (reference sequence). The CDR3 runs 15 residues. V lost 6 bases and J lost 5, with 20 bases in between.